Detailed here is one TCR beta chain. The sample belongs to a study of blood T cell repertoires in COVID-19. Across the study: Material from acute and convalescent COVID-19 was sourced from the United States, Italy and Spain. The analysed material was cDNA or gDNA that came from T cells, B-cell-depleted T cells, or PBMCs.

The germline V gene encodes CDR1 SGHAT and CDR2 FQNNGV. V lost 2 bases and J lost 4; bases outside the gene matches: 4. This CDR3 has 15 amino acids. Per the original methods: Cell counts per sample came from amplifying reference gene primers. The table came from immunoSEQ multiplex PCR; TCRdb's copy has only in-frame clones and leaves some out. Clone size and V and J calls were adopted from that table, with D and trimming inferred from the DNA. Of about 200,000 clones in the sample, about 90% were seen once. The chain couples TRBV11-2 to TRBJ1-4; 7 bases agree with TRBD1. Sequences were obtained from peripheral blood. This sequence was found in a man aged 18 to 35 with active or convalescent COVID-19. For the CDR3, the DNA is TGTGCCAGCAGCTTATGGGACAGCTATAATGAAAAACTGTTTTTT. This translates into CASSLWDSYNEKLFF.